This T cell receptor (beta chain) was retrieved from a study of T cell repertoires in cytomegalovirus infection (dated by TCRdb to the late 2010s). Study-level background: Because public TCR beta signatures pointed to carriage of CMV infection together with the matching HLA type, the HLA type of each donor mattered for the analysis. The paper as a whole reports these results and caveats: In the ex vivo response, HLA-C-restricted CMV-specific TCR beta clonotypes were dominant, and in two of eight donors the single most frequent clonotype came from this HLA-C-restricted group. Cumulative frequency of public TCR beta family members discriminated carriers of CMV infection plus the relevant HLA type in this cohort and an independent approximately 360-donor cohort.

V gives up 2 bases and J gives up 6 bases, and the segment between their germline ends measures 11 bases. From cysteine to phenylalanine, the CDR3 is 14 amino acids long. Only CDR3 DNA remains: 42 bases, in frame from the first base. Many counts were recorded for this clonotype. What antigen it recognizes has not been identified. Per-base quality was not reported, and no clone a single base away is much larger than it. The run used an Illumina HiSeq 1500. The public reads were quality trimmed at Q25 with fastp and then assembled into clones with MiXCR by TCRdb, keeping productive beta chains. Identical CDR3 proteins give one entry, which carries the most common genes and DNA. The sample table contains about 140,000 distinct CDR3 sequences; only one count was recorded for about 6% of them. The ten biggest clones cover 15% to 20% of the sample.

Input material: PBMCs. The sequence derives from a human donor in good health (CMV status not recorded). Some clones in this sample may be carry-over from other donors' samples. Recombination joined TRBV12-3 or TRBV12-4 with TRBJ1-5; the best D guess is TRBD1, with 5 bases matching. The CDR3 protein is CASSLRTTGQPQHF. The sequenced DNA: TGTGCCAGCAGTTTAAGGACAACGGGTCAGCCCCAGCATTTT.